This T cell receptor (beta chain) originates from a study of CD8+ T cells in alopecia areata. The study, taken as a whole, reports: In lesional scalp, particularly from alopecia totalis/universalis, clonality was higher than in normal scalp. Scalp clonality, along with expanded CD8+ clones among the top 100, was significantly decreased by tofacitinib. Normal-skin resident alphabeta T cells also appear among scalp sample sequences.

Isolated RNA was reverse transcribed into cDNA used as the sequencing template. Sequenced by immunoSEQ multiplex PCR; TCRdb stores in-frame clones only, minus some. The sample carries about 200,000 clones, under 80% recorded once. The germline CDR1 and CDR2 sequences are SGHRS and YFSETQ. The V gene end was trimmed by 7 bases and the J gene end by 0 bases; junction bases not matched to a gene: 9. The CDR3 runs 16 residues. As for treatment: oral pan-JAK inhibitor, 5-10 mg twice daily. PBMCs, the starting material, were the source of sorted CD4+ and CD8+ T cells. Comments on this clone: As yet, its antigen is unknown.

The specimen was CD4+ T cells sorted from blood, collected at week 49, from a patient treated with tofacitinib. V is TRBV5-1 and J is TRBJ2-1, with TRBD1 matching over 8 bases. This receptor was obtained from a human donor with alopecia areata. This chain's CDR3 is CASVPGGGDSYNEQFF. The CDR3 DNA is TGCGCCAGCGTTCCAGGGGGCGGCGACTCCTACAATGAGCAGTTCTTC.